The 5 T cell receptor beta chains below were found in one sample sequenced in a study of T cells in Graves' hyperthyroidism and ophthalmopathy. From RNA transcripts, TCR beta CDR3 regions were amplified. HTBI primers were the set used in a first-round RT-PCR of the TCR CDR3. TCRdb redid the calling of the multiplex PCR reads with MiXCR, one entry per CDR3 protein. The sample has some 740,000 distinct CDR3 sequences, around 15% seen once. Sequencing was carried out using blood. Every receptor here comes from a woman aged 18-29 years with Graves' hyperthyroidism.

The chain links TRBV28 to TRBJ1-5; D gene ambiguous. The CDR3 loop spans 13 amino acids. Trimming stripped 1 base from V and 6 bases from J, with 7 bases between. Germline V CDR1 and CDR2: MDHEN, SYDVKM. This CDR3 is CASSLSRFQPQHF. For the CDR3, the DNA is TGTGCCAGCAGTTTATCCAGGTTTCAGCCCCAGCATTTT.

Points on this clonotype: Just one base apart from a much larger clone, this may be a read error. The chain employs TRBV28 and TRBJ2-1, with 9 bases that match TRBD2. With V trimmed by 8 bases and J by 7 bases, 6 bases remained unmatched. There are 13 residues in the CDR3. Looked up from germline, CDR1 is MDHEN and CDR2 is SYDVKM. The CDR3 DNA reads TGTGCCAGCGGGGCTAGCGGGACAAATGAGCAGTTCTTC. Encoded protein: CASGASGTNEQFF.

This clonotype showed up many times. J is TRBJ1-1 and V is TRBV2; unclear D gene. This CDR3 region has 14 residues. V gave up 2 bases and J gave up 1 base, with 8 bases separating them. Germline V gives CDR1 SNHLY, CDR2 FYNNEI. CDR3 loop: CASSETPGNTEAFF. The CDR3 DNA sequence: TGTGCCAGCAGTGAAACGCCAGGGAACACTGAAGCTTTCTTT.

This clonotype was recorded many times. V usage is TRBV20-1 and J usage is TRBJ2-3; TRBD1 matches at 10 bases. Germline V gives CDR1 DFQATT, CDR2 SNEGSKA (reference sequence). The junction had 6 bases not matched to a gene; V was cut back by 3 bases and J by 6 bases. This CDR3 is built from 14 residues. Here the CDR3 reads CSASGQGERDTQYF. DNA for the CDR3: TGCAGTGCTAGCGGACAGGGGGAAAGGGATACGCAGTATTTT.

This clonotype turned up a few times. CDR3 DNA sequence: TGTGCCAGCTCCCTTGACAGGGCGGCTGAAGCTTTCTTT. Translated: CASSLDRAAEAFF. The chain couples TRBV7-3 to TRBJ1-1; 7 bases match TRBD1. Trimming removed 8 bases from V and 6 bases from J; junction bases left unmatched: 9. This CDR3 is built from 13 residues. The germline gives CDR1 SGHTA, CDR2 FQGTGA.